Shown below are 20 T cell receptor beta chains from a single sample sequenced in a study of blood T cells in healthy people across ages. Next came a second PCR, run for roughly 6 to 11 cycles, which used a sample-barcoded 5' primer along with a J-beta primer mix. One entry per CDR3 protein results from TCRdb running MiXCR on the 5' RACE reads. The sample holds about 900,000 distinct CDR3 sequences, under 50% seen once. Sequencing was carried out using blood. These receptors came from a man between 25 and 39 years old in good health.

This chain uses TRBV6-6 with TRBJ1-2, with D hard to call. CDR1 and CDR2 (germline): MNHNY, SVGAGI (reference sequence). V lost 4 bases, J lost 7 bases, and 13 bases lay in between. The CDR3 is 13 amino acids. In nucleotides, the CDR3 is TGTGCCAGCAGTTGTAATCCGCCGGGTGGCTACACCTTC. Amino acid sequence: CASSCNPPGGYTF.

This clonotype was picked up a small number of times. The rearrangement joins TRBV9 to TRBJ2-6; perhaps TRBD2 as D (5 bases). Germline V gives CDR1 SGDLS, CDR2 YYNGEE. The CDR3 is 16 residues long. Trimming took 0 bases from V and 4 from J, leaving 11 bases between them. CDR3 in amino acids: CASSVDALAGANVLTF. Written as DNA, the CDR3 is TGTGCCAGCAGCGTAGACGCCCTAGCCGGGGCCAACGTCCTGACTTTC. The full variable domain, completed using reference TRBV9 and TRBJ2-6, is DSGVTQTPKHLITATGQRVTLRCSPRSGDLSVYWYQQSLDQGLQFLIQYYNGEERAKGNILERFSAQQFPDLHSELNLSSLELGDSALYFCASSVDALAGANVLTFGAGSRLTVL.

The chain recombines TRBV20-1 with TRBJ2-1; TRBD2 aligns across 13 bases. Germline V CDR1 and CDR2: DFQATT, SNEGSKA (reference sequence). The junction had 11 bases not matched to a gene; V was cut back by 6 bases and J by 0 bases. The CDR3 sequence is 18 residues long. CDR3 sequence reads: CSALGLAGAYSSYNEQFF. CDR3 coding DNA: TGCAGTGCGCTCGGACTAGCGGGGGCCTATAGCTCCTACAATGAGCAGTTCTTC.

This clonotype showed up just a few times. V usage is TRBV11-2 and J usage is TRBJ1-1; TRBD1 aligns across 8 bases. V shed 4 bases, J shed 1 base, and the junction held 5 bases outside the gene matches. Germline CDR1 SGHAT, CDR2 FQNNGV. This CDR3 is built from 15 residues. The chain's CDR3 is CASSSSDRGNTEAFF. The CDR3 nucleotides read TGTGCCAGCAGCTCCTCCGACAGGGGGAACACTGAAGCTTTCTTT.

The gene calls are TRBV24-1 and TRBJ2-4; the D gene could be TRBD1 or TRBD2 (5 bases each). Germline-derived CDR1 and CDR2 are KGHDR and SFDVKD. Trimming removed 2 bases at V and 1 base at J, with 14 bases between. This CDR3 comprises 17 residues. The CDR3 DNA sequence: TGTGCCACCAGTGATTCGGGGCCCGATGGGGCCAAAAACATTCAGTACTTC. Its protein product is CATSDSGPDGAKNIQYF.

This clonotype was counted ten times or more. The J gene is TRBJ2-7, the V gene TRBV5-1; 7 nucleotides line up with TRBD2. Per the germline V gene, CDR1 is SGHRS and CDR2 is YFSETQ. V was clipped by 4 bases and J by 0 bases; unmatched bases: 4. CDR3 length: 14 residues. In DNA form, the CDR3 reads TGCGCCAGCAGCATCGGGGGGAGCTCCTACGAGCAGTACTTC. Translated: CASSIGGSSYEQYF.

The V gene is TRBV25-1, the J gene TRBJ1-1; D might be TRBD1 (5 bases). The V end was cut by 4 bases, the J end by 8 bases, with 17 bases between. The V gene's germline CDR1 is MGHDK and CDR2 SYGVNS. This CDR3 is built from 14 residues. CDR3 bases: TGTGCCAGCAGTGTCGGGAGAGGGCAGGGAGAAGCTTTCTTT. It yields the protein CASSVGRGQGEAFF.

The rearrangement links TRBV10-3 to TRBJ1-2; D unclear. The CDR3 has 13 residues. From germline, CDR1 is ENHRY and CDR2 SYGVKD. The V end was cut by 0 bases, the J end by 7 bases, with 9 bases between. CDR3 coding DNA: TGTGCCATCAGTGAGTCGACTGGATTTGGCTACACCTTC. Translation gives CAISESTGFGYTF.

This clonotype was recorded many times. The chain couples TRBV20-1 to TRBJ1-1; D not resolved. The V end lost 0 bases, the J end lost 10 bases, and 18 bases lay between the germline ends. Germline lookup yields CDR1 DFQATT and CDR2 SNEGSKA (reference sequence). The CDR3 runs to 14 residues. The CDR3 protein is CSAREMDPFRPAFF. CDR3 DNA sequence: TGCAGTGCTAGAGAAATGGACCCCTTTAGGCCAGCTTTCTTT.

This clonotype has only one observation. The chain joins TRBV28 to TRBJ2-5; D is possibly TRBD1 (5 bases). Trimming left V 8 bases short and J 2 bases short, with 21 bases between. Germline CDR1 is MDHEN and CDR2 is SYDVKM. The length of the CDR3 is 16 residues. CDR3 bases: TGTGCCAGCCACCCTGCGCAAGGGGTATCGCAAGAGACCCAGTACTTC. Translated, it gives CASHPAQGVSQETQYF.

This clonotype has more than one count but fewer than ten. The rearrangement uses TRBV4-1 and TRBJ2-6; no firm D call. The CDR3 contains 17 residues. V lost 1 base and J lost 4, with 14 bases in between. Germline assignment: CDR1 MGHRA and CDR2 YSYEKL. In DNA form, the CDR3 reads TGCGCCAGCAGCCAAGTGAATAGAGCTATCGGGGCCAACGTCCTGACTTTC. Translation: CASSQVNRAIGANVLTF.

This clonotype was seen at least ten times. The rearrangement joins TRBV6-2 or TRBV6-3 to TRBJ1-2; D ambiguous. The V end lost 2 bases, the J end lost 2 bases, and 3 bases lay between the germline ends. The CDR3 is 12 residues long. Looked up from germline, CDR1 is MNHEY and CDR2 is SVGEGT. DNA for the CDR3: TGTGCCAGCAGTTACGGGAACTATGGCTACACCTTC. Its translation is CASSYGNYGYTF.

In this sample, this clonotype turned up a few times. This chain links TRBV11-2 with TRBJ2-1; a weak D match, TRBD2 (5 bases). This CDR3 region has 15 residues. V was clipped by 1 base and J by 0 bases, with 7 bases between them. Germline V lookup: CDR1 SGHAT, CDR2 FQNNGV. CDR3 in amino acids: CASSLGRDSYNEQFF. The CDR3 DNA reads as TGTGCCAGCAGCTTAGGACGGGACTCCTACAATGAGCAGTTCTTC.

This chain links TRBV12-3 or TRBV12-4 with TRBJ1-2, with D perhaps matching TRBD1 (5 bases). This CDR3 spans 14 amino acids. Trimming removed 3 bases at V and 4 bases at J, with 12 bases between. CDR3 sequence: CASSLRGGSYGYTF. Written as DNA, the CDR3 is TGTGCCAGCAGTTTGCGTGGGGGATCCTATGGCTACACCTTC.

This clonotype was recorded only once. This chain joins TRBV5-1 and TRBJ2-3, with D possibly matching TRBD2 (5 bases). Trimming shortened V by 7 bases and J by 0 bases, and 12 bases separated the two germline ends. CDR1 and CDR2 (germline): SGHRS, YFSETQ. This CDR3 has 14 amino acids. In DNA form, the CDR3 reads TGCGCCAGCGGCCGACGGACTAGCACAGATACGCAGTATTTT. This codes for CASGRRTSTDTQYF. The full variable domain, rest sourced from reference TRBV5-1 and TRBJ2-3, is KAGVTQTPRYLIKTRGQQVTLSCSPISGHRSVSWYQQTPGQGLQFLFEYFSETQRNKGNFPGRFSGRQFSNSRSEMNVSTLELGDSALYLCASGRRTSTDTQYFGPGTRLTVL.

This rearrangement joins TRBV28 to TRBJ2-3; 8 bases align to TRBD2. V lost 0 bases and J lost 6; bases outside the gene matches: 5. Germline CDR1 and CDR2: MDHEN and SYDVKM. This CDR3 spans 15 amino acids. CDR3 amino acids: CASSLWISGEDTQYF. DNA for the CDR3: TGTGCCAGCAGTTTATGGATTAGCGGGGAGGATACGCAGTATTTT.

This clonotype was found a few times. The CDR3 sequence is CASSTGLAGGFTDTQYF. Written as DNA, the CDR3 is TGTGCCAGCAGCACCGGACTAGCGGGGGGATTCACAGATACGCAGTATTTT. The rearrangement joins TRBV9 to TRBJ2-3, with 14 bases that match TRBD2. The CDR3 contains 17 residues. The junction had 6 bases not matched to a gene; V was cut back by 4 bases and J by 2 bases. Germline V gene sequence: CDR1 SGDLS, CDR2 YYNGEE.

There are a few counts of this clonotype. The chain links TRBV6-5 to TRBJ1-2, with D hard to call. The germline V gene encodes CDR1 MNHEY and CDR2 SVGAGI. The V end lost 5 bases, the J end lost 4 bases, and 8 bases lay between the germline ends. CDR3 size: 12 residues. CDR3 in amino acids: CASSGSPYGYTF. The CDR3 region has the DNA TGTGCCAGCAGTGGGAGCCCCTATGGCTACACCTTC.

Ten or more counts support this clonotype. The chain employs TRBV7-2 and TRBJ2-5, with 10 bases fitting TRBD2. This CDR3 has 13 amino acids. With V trimmed by 7 bases and J by 2 bases, 1 base remained unmatched. The germline V gene encodes CDR1 SGHTA and CDR2 FQGNSA. DNA for the CDR3: TGTGCCAGCAATAGCGGGGGGCAAGAGACCCAGTACTTC. Its translation is CASNSGGQETQYF.

This clonotype appeared a few times. The chain links TRBV12-3 or TRBV12-4 to TRBJ1-4, with D possibly being TRBD1 (6 bases). With 6 bases removed from V and 5 bases from J, the gap between germline ends came to 19 bases. The CDR3 totals 16 residues. The DNA for the CDR3 is TGTGCCAGCAGCCTTAGACAGGACCCAAGGAATGAAAAACTGTTTTTT. As protein: CASSLRQDPRNEKLFF.